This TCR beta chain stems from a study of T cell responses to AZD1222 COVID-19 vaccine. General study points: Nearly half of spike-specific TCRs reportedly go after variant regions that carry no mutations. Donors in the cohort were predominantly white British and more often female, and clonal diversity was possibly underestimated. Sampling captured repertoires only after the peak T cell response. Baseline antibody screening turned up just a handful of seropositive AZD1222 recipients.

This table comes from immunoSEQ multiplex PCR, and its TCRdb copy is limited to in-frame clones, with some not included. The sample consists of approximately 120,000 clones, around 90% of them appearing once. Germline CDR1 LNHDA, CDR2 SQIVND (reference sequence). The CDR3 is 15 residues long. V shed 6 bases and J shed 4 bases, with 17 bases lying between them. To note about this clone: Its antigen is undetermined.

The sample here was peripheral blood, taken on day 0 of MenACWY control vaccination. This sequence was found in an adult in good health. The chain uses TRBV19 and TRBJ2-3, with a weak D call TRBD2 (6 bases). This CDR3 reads CASRGLGGSADTQYF. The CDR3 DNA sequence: TGTGCCAGTAGAGGGTTGGGGGGAAGTGCAGATACGCAGTATTTT.